This T cell receptor (beta chain) was captured by sequencing in a study of T cells expressing NK-cell markers. Study-level information: In the group of eight sequenced donors, seven were HCMV-seropositive and one was seronegative.

From the 5' RACE reads, TCRdb lists one entry per CDR3 protein and no DNA. Across about 160,000 distinct CDR3 sequences, the top ten clones capture approximately 17% of the sample. As for this clonotype: The antigen is not known.

This CDR3 spans 17 amino acids. The study, taken as a whole, reports: Unclear, still, was the HCMV specificity of the expanded NKG2C+ T cell clones. For 6 or 7 donors, the dominant NKG2C+ clonotypes made up about 1.0-7.5% of their CD8+ T cells.

The sequenced sample was blood T cells: a sorted CD56 or NKG2C T cell subset, CD4+ or CD8+ T cells, or bulk PBMC T cells (not recorded which). The origin of this receptor is a woman between 18 and 75 years old in good health. The rearrangement joins TRBV12-2 to TRBJ2-1; the TCRdb call, TRBD1, lacks DNA for checking. TRBV12-2 is termed a pseudogene. This chain's CDR3 is CASRLNPGEPWYNEQFF.